Following are 2 T cell receptor beta chains from one sample sequenced in a study of blood T cell repertoires in COVID-19. Clones were read by immunoSEQ multiplex PCR, and TCRdb kept only the in-frame ones, dropping some. The data contain 300,000 to 400,000 clones, 88% of them seen just once; the ten biggest clones take up around 0.91%. The sequenced sample was PBMCs or T cells enriched from blood (not recorded which). All receptors derive from a woman in her 30s with acute COVID-19.

V usage is TRBV6-5 and J usage is TRBJ1-4; D gene ambiguous. Trimming took 7 bases from V and 0 from J, leaving 12 bases between them. Germline CDR1 MNHEY, CDR2 SVGAGI. The CDR3 is 15 residues long. CDR3: CASMGRRTTNEKLFF. CDR3 DNA: TGTGCCAGCATGGGGAGGAGGACAACTAATGAAAAACTGTTTTTT.

The V call is TRBV2, the J call TRBJ1-1; D is undetermined. Trimming removed 8 bases from V and 0 bases from J, with 13 bases in between. The CDR3 runs 14 residues. The germline V gene encodes CDR1 SNHLY and CDR2 FYNNEI. This CDR3 is CASVEGGMNTEAFF. The CDR3 DNA reads as TGTGCCAGCGTGGAGGGCGGAATGAACACTGAAGCTTTCTTT.